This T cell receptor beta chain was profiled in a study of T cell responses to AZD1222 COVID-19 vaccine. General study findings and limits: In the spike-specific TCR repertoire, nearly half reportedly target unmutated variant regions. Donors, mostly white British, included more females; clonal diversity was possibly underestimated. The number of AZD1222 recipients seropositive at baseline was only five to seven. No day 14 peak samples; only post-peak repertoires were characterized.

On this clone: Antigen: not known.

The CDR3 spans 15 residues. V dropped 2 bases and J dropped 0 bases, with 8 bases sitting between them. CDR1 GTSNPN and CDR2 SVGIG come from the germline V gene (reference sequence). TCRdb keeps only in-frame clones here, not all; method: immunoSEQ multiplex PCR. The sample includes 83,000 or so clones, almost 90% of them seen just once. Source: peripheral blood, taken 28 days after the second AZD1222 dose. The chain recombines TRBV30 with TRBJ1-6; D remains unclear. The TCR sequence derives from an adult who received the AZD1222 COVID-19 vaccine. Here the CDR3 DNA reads TGTGCCTGGAGTACACAGAGCTCCTATAATTCACCCCTCCACTTT. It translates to CAWSTQSSYNSPLHF.